Each of the 10 T cell receptor beta chains below was sequenced from the same sample in a study of healthy donors' naive CD4 and CD8 T cells. Starting from roughly 0.55 ug of total RNA, TCR libraries were made with linear amplification. TCRdb reprocessed the reads with MiXCR, giving one entry per CDR3 protein. The sample has about 180,000 distinct CDR3 sequences, about 74% seen once. Input material: naive CD4+ and CD8+ T cells sorted from blood, pooled from several donors. The receptor set was obtained from a pool of human donors in good health; the sample pools cells from several healthy donors.

The chain links TRBV11-1 to TRBJ1-5; TRBD1 matches at 9 bases. The CDR3 has 15 residues. Germline V gene data show CDR1 as SGHAT and CDR2 as FQDESV (reference sequence). Trimming at V came to 5 bases and at J to 5 bases, leaving 7 bases not matched to a gene. For the CDR3, the DNA is TGTGCCAGCAGCCCGGACAGGGGAGCGGATCAGCCCCAGCATTTT. It codes for CASSPDRGADQPQHF.

There are a few counts of this clonotype. J is TRBJ1-2 and V is TRBV19, with 8 bases identical to TRBD1. CDR1 and CDR2 (germline): LNHDA, SQIVND (reference sequence). Germline trimming cut 5 bases from V and 8 bases from J; bases unmatched to any gene: 13. The CDR3 sequence is 15 residues long. CDR3 nucleotide sequence: TGTGCCAGTAGTCCAGGGGGCACGCAGGGACGGGGCTACACCTTC. The encoded protein is CASSPGGTQGRGYTF.

This chain uses TRBV27 with TRBJ2-1; tentatively, D is TRBD1 (6 bases). Germline V gene sequence: CDR1 MNHEY, CDR2 SMNVEV (reference sequence). The CDR3 spans 16 residues. Trimming took off 5 bases at V and 4 bases at J, with 18 bases between the two ends. The CDR3 DNA is TGTGCCAGCAGTATAGGAACAGGGTTGTATTACAATGAGCAGTTCTTC. Translated: CASSIGTGLYYNEQFF.

V and J are TRBV5-5 and TRBJ2-5, with TRBD1 identical over 10 bases. The length of the CDR3 is 15 residues. CDR1 is SGHKS and CDR2 is YYEKEE in the germline V gene (reference sequence). Losses at the gene ends were 3 bases for V and 5 bases for J; bases not matched to a gene: 7. This chain's CDR3 is CASSYLTGGSETQYF. The DNA for the CDR3 is TGTGCCAGCAGCTACCTGACAGGGGGCAGTGAGACCCAGTACTTC.

On this clonotype: The CDR3 ends on some other residue instead of the conserved phenylalanine or tryptophan, so this is likely a read error. The J gene is TRBJ1-1, the V gene TRBV6-2 or TRBV6-3; 7 bases align to TRBD1. Germline V gives CDR1 MNHEY, CDR2 SVGEGT. The CDR3 totals 16 residues. The trim removed 7 bases at V and 1 base at J, leaving 12 bases unmatched. CDR3 sequence reads: CASTLNIGTENTEAFS. The DNA of the CDR3 is TGTGCCAGCACCCTGAATATCGGGACAGAGAACACTGAAGCTTTCTCT.

J is TRBJ2-1 and V is TRBV6-2 or TRBV6-3; a weak D match, TRBD2 (5 bases). Trimming shortened V by 6 bases and J by 6 bases, and 9 bases separated the two germline ends. This CDR3 comprises 12 residues. From germline, CDR1 is MNHEY and CDR2 SVGEGT. The CDR3 reads CASSEDSNEQFF. The DNA of the CDR3 is TGTGCCAGCAGCGAGGACTCCAATGAGCAGTTCTTC.

The gene calls are TRBV29-1 and TRBJ1-2; D call uncertain. The CDR3 runs to 10 residues. Germline V lookup: CDR1 SQVTM, CDR2 ANQGSEA. V dropped 8 bases and J dropped 4 bases, with 8 bases sitting between them. CDR3 nucleotides: TGCAGCTTAGTCCCCTATGGCTACACCTTC. This sequence encodes CSLVPYGYTF. The whole variable domain, filled in from reference TRBV29-1 and TRBJ1-2, reads SAVISQKPSRDICQRGTSLTIQCQVDSQVTMMFWYRQQPGQSLTLIATANQGSEATYESGFVIDKFPISRPNLTFSTLTVSNMSPEDSSIYLCSLVPYGYTFGSGTRLTVV.

This clonotype was detected only a few times. This sequence joins TRBV27 and TRBJ2-3; 8 positions match TRBD1. V trimming: 0 bases; J trimming: 2 bases; junction bases outside the gene matches: 4. The V gene's germline CDR1 is MNHEY and CDR2 SMNVEV (reference sequence). This CDR3 comprises 16 residues. CDR3 residues: CASSLSKTGVTDTQYF. CDR3 coding DNA: TGTGCCAGCAGTTTATCGAAGACAGGGGTCACAGATACGCAGTATTTT.

The V call is TRBV6-5, the J call TRBJ2-6; either TRBD1 or TRBD2 may fit D (5 bases each). The length of the CDR3 is 16 residues. CDR1 MNHEY and CDR2 SVGAGI come from the germline V gene. The V and J ends lost 6 bases and 3 bases respectively, with 15 bases between them. In nucleotides, the CDR3 is TGTGCCAGCAGGAGGGCCGGGGCGCTTGGGGCCAACGTCCTGACTTTC. Protein: CASRRAGALGANVLTF.

This clonotype was counted only a few times. The rearrangement uses TRBV29-1 and TRBJ1-5; D is unresolved. V dropped 7 bases and J dropped 6 bases, with 7 bases sitting between them. The CDR3 contains 10 residues. The germline CDR1 and CDR2 sequences are SQVTM and ANQGSEA. CDR3 in amino acids: CSGSGQPQHF. CDR3 sequence (DNA): TGCAGCGGTTCGGGTCAGCCCCAGCATTTT.